Listed here are 19 T cell receptor beta chains from one sample, sequenced in a study of early T cells in non-severe SARS-CoV-2 infection. One entry per CDR3 protein results from TCRdb running MiXCR on the 5' RACE reads. The repertoire holds about 110,000 distinct CDR3 sequences, with more than 9.5% as singletons. The material sequenced was whole blood. The receptors here all came from an adult who was a healthcare worker with PCR-confirmed SARS-CoV-2 infection or an uninfected control (not recorded which).

To note about this clonotype: This may arise from a read error, as a much more abundant clone is one base away. The chain recombines TRBV2 with TRBJ2-7; TRBD1 is a possible D gene (6 bases). CDR1 SNHLY and CDR2 FYNNEI come from the germline V gene. The CDR3 is 16 residues long. Trimming pared 6 bases from V and 5 bases from J, leaving 23 bases between. The CDR3: CASRRKPGRDKNEQYF. The CDR3 region has the DNA TGTGCCAGCAGGAGGAAACCGGGTCGGGACAAAAACGAGCAGTACTTC.

This clonotype has just a few counts. The V call is TRBV7-9, the J call TRBJ1-1; weak D call: TRBD1 (5 bases). V was shortened by 3 bases and J by 6 bases, with 5 bases between the two germline ends. The CDR3 runs 11 residues. Germline CDR1 and CDR2: SEHNR and FQNEAQ (reference sequence). The CDR3 nucleotides read TGTGCCAGCAGCTTGACAGCTGAAGCTTTCTTT. It is translated as CASSLTAEAFF.

This clonotype was seen a handful of times. The chain is built from TRBV3-1 and TRBJ1-5; D remains unclear. Between the trimmed V and J ends, which lost 0 bases and 5 bases, there was a span of 11 bases. The CDR3 contains 15 residues. CDR1 is LGHDT, CDR2 YNNKEL, per germline (reference sequence). Here the CDR3 DNA reads TGTGCCAGCAGCCAAGACGCGGGGAGCGATCAGCCCCAGCATTTT. It codes for CASSQDAGSDQPQHF.

The chain recombines TRBV7-9 with TRBJ2-2, with TRBD2 as a possible D gene (5 bases). Trimming pared 4 bases from V and 0 bases from J, leaving 12 bases between. CDR1 SEHNR and CDR2 FQNEAQ come from the germline V gene (reference sequence). This CDR3 contains 16 residues. DNA for the CDR3: TGTGCCAGCAGCTATTCAAGCGGCGCGAACACCGGGGAGCTGTTTTTT. Amino acids: CASSYSSGANTGELFF.

The chain couples TRBV5-1 to TRBJ2-7; 9 bases align to TRBD2. This CDR3 spans 16 amino acids. Trimming took 0 bases from V and 2 from J; bases not matched to a gene: 6. CDR1 SGHRS and CDR2 YFSETQ come from the germline V gene. CDR3 coding DNA: TGCGCCAGCAGCTTGGGGAGCGGGAGGAGAACCTACGAGCAGTACTTC. Amino acids: CASSLGSGRRTYEQYF. Together with reference TRBV5-1 and TRBJ2-7, the CDR3 gives the full variable domain: KAGVTQTPRYLIKTRGQQVTLSCSPISGHRSVSWYQQTPGQGLQFLFEYFSETQRNKGNFPGRFSGRQFSNSRSEMNVSTLELGDSALYLCASSLGSGRRTYEQYFGPGTRLTVT.

This clonotype was detected ten times or more. The V gene is TRBV7-2, the J gene TRBJ2-3; D call uncertain. Between the trimmed V and J ends, which lost 5 bases and 6 bases, there was a span of 9 bases. Germline loops: CDR1 SGHTA, CDR2 FQGNSA. The CDR3 covers 12 residues. This chain's CDR3 is CASSPRWDTQYF. The CDR3 DNA follows: TGTGCCAGCAGCCCTCGGTGGGATACGCAGTATTTT.

This clonotype was detected many times. The rearrangement uses TRBV20-1 and TRBJ2-6; 8 bases map to TRBD1. Germline V gives CDR1 DFQATT, CDR2 SNEGSKA (reference sequence). The CDR3 spans 14 residues. The trim removed 3 bases at V and 9 bases at J, leaving 7 bases unmatched. CDR3 sequence (DNA): TGCAGTGCTAGCAACAGGGGGACTCTCAACGTCCTGACTTTC. Its protein is CSASNRGTLNVLTF.

CDR3 DNA sequence: TGTGCCAGCAGCCACCGGGACAGCTCCCCTGGTGAGCAGTTCTTC. Translation: CASSHRDSSPGEQFF. The V gene is TRBV11-3, the J gene TRBJ2-1; 7 bases fit TRBD1. Looked up from germline, CDR1 is SGHNT and CDR2 is YENEEA. The ends lost 5 bases at V and 9 bases at J; junction bases unmatched: 13. The CDR3 totals 15 residues.

Many counts were recorded for this clonotype. V and J are TRBV18 and TRBJ2-7; 10 bases fit TRBD2. The CDR3 covers 17 residues. Germline V gene sequence: CDR1 KGHSH, CDR2 LQKENI. J gave up 3 bases and V 6 bases, and 14 bases lay outside the gene matches. The CDR3 spells CASSRGGAGGLSYEQYF. The CDR3 nucleotides read TGTGCCAGCTCCCGAGGAGGAGCGGGAGGGTTGAGCTACGAGCAGTACTTC.

The chain combines TRBV19 with TRBJ1-5; 9 bases match TRBD1. V gave up 4 bases and J gave up 15 bases; unmatched junction bases: 13. The germline gives CDR1 LNHDA, CDR2 SQIVND (reference sequence). The CDR3 is 14 amino acids. CDR3 in amino acids: CASSTGTGISLMHF. CDR3 DNA: TGTGCCAGTAGTACGGGGACAGGGATTTCTTTGATGCATTTT.

The chain links TRBV20-1 to TRBJ1-1; weak D call: TRBD1 (5 bases). The CDR3 has 14 amino acids. V was trimmed by 2 bases and J by 1 base, leaving 11 bases between them. Germline lookup yields CDR1 DFQATT and CDR2 SNEGSKA (reference sequence). The CDR3 loop reads CSARQGLPNTEAFF. CDR3 in DNA: TGCAGTGCTAGACAGGGACTCCCGAACACTGAAGCTTTCTTT.

This clonotype has at least ten counts. V gene TRBV6-2 or TRBV6-3 combines with J gene TRBJ2-1; tentative D call: TRBD1 (6 bases). CDR1 is MNHEY, CDR2 SVGEGT, per germline. The CDR3 sequence is 20 residues long. Trimming left V 2 bases short and J 6 bases short, with 29 bases between. CDR3 in DNA: TGTGCCAGCAGTTACGTCACGTCGGGACATAGAATTAGGGGCGGCAATGAGCAGTTCTTC. As protein: CASSYVTSGHRIRGGNEQFF.

This clonotype showed up many times. The CDR3: CSAPLRLAGDMVTGELFF. DNA of the CDR3: TGCAGTGCTCCCCTTAGACTAGCGGGAGATATGGTGACCGGGGAGCTGTTTTTT. The rearrangement joins TRBV20-1 to TRBJ2-2; TRBD2 aligns across 12 bases. The CDR3 runs to 18 residues. V shed 5 bases and J 5 bases; nucleotides not matched to a gene: 15. Germline-derived CDR1 and CDR2 are DFQATT and SNEGSKA (reference sequence).

The V and J genes are TRBV27 and TRBJ2-2; possibly TRBD1 or TRBD2 for D (5 bases each). This CDR3 contains 15 residues. Germline loops: CDR1 MNHEY, CDR2 SMNVEV (reference sequence). Deletions cut 5 bases from V and 3 bases from J, with 13 bases between. This CDR3 is CASSAMGVYTGELFF. The CDR3 DNA sequence: TGTGCCAGCAGTGCCATGGGGGTTTACACCGGGGAGCTGTTTTTT.

V and J are TRBV18 and TRBJ1-4, with 7 bases matching TRBD1. Germline values: CDR1 KGHSH, CDR2 LQKENI. V shed 3 bases, J shed 5 bases, and the junction held 9 bases outside the gene matches. The CDR3 is made up of 16 amino acids. The CDR3 sequence is CASSPAEGAMNEKLFF. The CDR3 region has the DNA TGTGCCAGCTCACCGGCAGAGGGGGCGATGAATGAAAAACTGTTTTTT.

This clonotype was seen repeatedly, ten times or more. The V gene is TRBV3-1, the J gene TRBJ1-1; a possible D gene is TRBD1 (6 bases). Germline V gives CDR1 LGHDT, CDR2 YNNKEL (reference sequence). This CDR3 is 12 amino acids long. V gave up 4 bases and J gave up 8 bases, with 11 bases separating them. CDR3 sequence: CASSLGQKEAFF. The CDR3 DNA sequence: TGTGCCAGCAGCCTCGGACAGAAAGAAGCTTTCTTT.

This clonotype was found many times. This sequence joins TRBV5-6 and TRBJ2-2; the match to TRBD2 covers 8 bases. CDR1 is SGHDT and CDR2 is YYEEEE in the germline V gene. The CDR3 runs to 18 residues. V lost 0 bases to trimming and J lost 5 bases; unmatched junction nucleotides: 12. CDR3 in DNA: TGTGCCAGCAGCTTGGTTCGGGCAAGCGGGAGCGGGACCGGGGAGCTGTTTTTT. It translates to CASSLVRASGSGTGELFF.

The chain employs TRBV27 and TRBJ2-7, with D perhaps TRBD2 (6 bases). The germline V gene has CDR1 MNHEY and CDR2 SMNVEV (reference sequence). The CDR3 contains 14 residues. The ends were cut back, 6 bases at V and 4 bases at J, with 16 bases in the middle. CDR3 nucleotides: TGTGCCAGCAGGAGAGCGGGTGGCCGGTACGAGCAGTACTTC. It translates to CASRRAGGRYEQYF.

There are many counts of this clonotype. The rearrangement uses TRBV7-8 and TRBJ2-7, with a weak D call TRBD2 (6 bases). Germline CDR1 is SGHVS and CDR2 is FQNEAQ. V lost 5 bases and J 2 bases, leaving 13 bases between the germline ends. The CDR3 totals 14 residues. The CDR3 is CASSPWGDTYEQYF. CDR3 sequence (DNA): TGTGCCAGCAGCCCCTGGGGGGATACCTACGAGCAGTACTTC.